The present entry profiles one TCR beta chain with its context. Measured with immunoSEQ multiplex PCR; TCRdb has only the in-frame clones, and not every one. The sample lists roughly 240,000 clones, about 87% occurring once. The data originate from a study of blood T cell repertoires in COVID-19. CDR1 is LGHDT and CDR2 is YNNKEL in the germline V gene (reference sequence). The CDR3 is 16 residues long. Trimming took off 3 bases at V and 0 bases at J, with 11 bases between the two ends. The rearrangement joins TRBV3-1 (or the pseudogene TRBV3-2) to TRBJ2-2; tentative D call: TRBD1 (6 bases). This sequence was found in a woman aged 35 to 49 with acute COVID-19. The sample taken for sequencing was PBMCs or T cells enriched from blood (not recorded which). The CDR3 sequence is CASSHRQVSNTGELFF. The CDR3 DNA reads TGTGCCAGCAGCCACCGACAGGTTTCGAACACCGGGGAGCTGTTTTTT.